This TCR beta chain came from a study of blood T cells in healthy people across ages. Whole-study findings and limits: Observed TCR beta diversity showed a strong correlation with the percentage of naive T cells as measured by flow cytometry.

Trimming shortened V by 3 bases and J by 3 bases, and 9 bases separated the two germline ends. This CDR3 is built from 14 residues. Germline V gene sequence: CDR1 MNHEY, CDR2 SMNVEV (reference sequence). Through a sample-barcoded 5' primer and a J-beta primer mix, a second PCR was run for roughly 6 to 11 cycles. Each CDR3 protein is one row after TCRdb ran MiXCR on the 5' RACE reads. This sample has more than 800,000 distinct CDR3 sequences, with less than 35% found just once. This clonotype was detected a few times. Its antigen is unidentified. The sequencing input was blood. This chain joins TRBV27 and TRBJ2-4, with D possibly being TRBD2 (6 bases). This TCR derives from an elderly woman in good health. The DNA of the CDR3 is TGTGCCAGCAGTTTGATGGGGGGCAAAAACATTCAGTACTTC. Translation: CASSLMGGKNIQYF.